Below, 3 T cell receptor beta chains from the same sample are listed, as sequenced in a study of blood T cell repertoires in COVID-19 (dated by TCRdb to 2018 to 2021). The protocol used for the library was the immunoSEQ multiplex PCR assay. As stored in TCRdb, this immuneACCESS dataset retains in-frame rearrangements with V and J assigned. A fraction of the clones does not appear; measured against another copy, unresolved V genes explain less than half of the discrepancy, and the remainder lacks a known reason. This sample has about 180,000 clones in its table, and 70% to 90% of those were observed once. 2.5% to 3.5% of the sample is in the top ten clones. Sequenced sample: peripheral blood. The receptors come from a woman between 25 and 40 years old with active or convalescent COVID-19.

This rearrangement joins TRBV12-5 to TRBJ1-1; 9 nucleotides agree with TRBD1. This CDR3 has 18 residues. Germline lookup yields CDR1 LGHNT and CDR2 FRNRAP. With V trimmed by 5 bases and J by 3 bases, 16 bases remained unmatched. This CDR3 is CASGPSQGAQVGHTEAFF. In nucleotides, the CDR3 is TGTGCTAGTGGTCCTTCACAGGGGGCGCAAGTTGGGCACACTGAAGCTTTCTTT.

The chain links TRBV3-1 (or the pseudogene TRBV3-2) to TRBJ1-2; D gene uncertain. The CDR3 consists of 14 residues. CDR1 and CDR2 (germline): LGHDT, YNNKEL (reference sequence). Trimming stripped 1 base from V and 2 bases from J, with 8 bases between. The DNA for the CDR3 is TGTGCCAGCAGCCAAGTATCACAAAACTATGGCTACACCTTC. Its protein is CASSQVSQNYGYTF.

This clone was seen only once. J is TRBJ2-2 and V is TRBV28; D might be TRBD1 (6 bases). CDR1 MDHEN and CDR2 SYDVKM come from the germline V gene. The CDR3 is 17 amino acids. The V end was cut by 3 bases, the J end by 2 bases, with 16 bases between. CDR3 in DNA: TGTGCCAGCAGTTTCCTCCTTACAGGGTCTAACACCGGGGAGCTGTTTTTT. Amino acid sequence: CASSFLLTGSNTGELFF.